This is a list of T cell receptor beta chains from one sample in a study of cytomegalovirus exposure and HLA in healthy donors. This table comes from immunoSEQ multiplex PCR, and its TCRdb copy is limited to in-frame clones, with some not included. The repertoire consists of about 170,000 clones, with around three quarters occurring once and the leading ten covering 2.3%. The sample was PBMCs. The receptor source for this set is a woman in her forties or fifties in good health and CMV-seronegative. Both conserved end residues are part of each CDR3. Each record gives: clone size, D gene, V gene, J gene, CDR3 DNA, CDR3 protein. D genes are given only for firm matches. Only some rows state a clone size, as once, few, many or a class for expanded clones.

NA	TRBD2	TRBV4-3	TRBJ2-7	TGCGCCAGCAGCCAAGAGGGAGGGGTCACAACGTACGAGCAGTACTTC	CASSQEGGVTTYEQYF
NA	TRBD1	TRBV4-3	TRBJ2-3	TGCGCCAGCAGCAGGGACAGCCTCACAGATACGCAGTATTTT	CASSRDSLTDTQYF
NA	NA	TRBV27	TRBJ2-6	TGTGCCAGCAGTTTCTTCCAGGCTGGGGCCAACGTCCTGACTTTC	CASSFFQAGANVLTF
NA	TRBD1	TRBV29-1	TRBJ2-7	TGCAGCGTTGAGGAGGGGACAGGGGGTACCTACGAGCAGTACTTC	CSVEEGTGGTYEQYF
NA	NA	TRBV29-1	TRBJ1-4	TGCAGCGTCGCGGACGGGATTGCAACTAATGAAAAACTGTTTTTT	CSVADGIATNEKLFF
NA	TRBD2	TRBV5-1	TRBJ2-7	TGCGCCAGCAGCTTGTTAGCTTCGAGCGGGAGGGCTCAGCAGTACTTC	CASSLLASSGRAQQYF
NA	NA	TRBV5-6	TRBJ2-3	TGTGCCAGCAGCTTGCGGGATCCAGATACGCAGTATTTT	CASSLRDPDTQYF
NA	NA	TRBV27	TRBJ1-5	TGTGCCAGCAGTTTACGCGGGGGCAATCAGCCCCAGCATTTT	CASSLRGGNQPQHF
NA	NA	TRBV29-1	TRBJ2-7	TGCAGTGCTGGACAGTTCTCCTACGAGCAGTACTTC	CSAGQFSYEQYF
NA	TRBD2	TRBV6-5	TRBJ2-1	TGTGCCAGCAGTTACCGTCTAGCGGGGGGTACCAATGAGCAGTTCTTC	CASSYRLAGGTNEQFF
NA	NA	TRBV11-3	TRBJ2-3	TGTGCCAGCAGCTTAGATGCTGTGGCCATCCAGGATACGCAGTATTTT	CASSLDAVAIQDTQYF
NA	TRBD2	TRBV4-1	TRBJ2-4	TGCGCCAGCAGCCAAGAGGGGGGGAAAGCCAAAAACATTCAGTACTTC	CASSQEGGKAKNIQYF
NA	NA	TRBV4-3	TRBJ1-2	TGCGCCAGCAGCCAAGATTGGCAGGGCGACTATGGCTACACCTTC	CASSQDWQGDYGYTF
NA	TRBD2	TRBV11-2	TRBJ2-3	TGTGCCAGCACCCTTAGCGGGGGGGCCCCAGATACGCAGTATTTT	CASTLSGGAPDTQYF
NA	NA	TRBV4-2	TRBJ1-1	TGTGCCAGCAGCCAAGAGACAGGCCGGGCGTTGAACACTGAAGCTTTCTTT	CASSQETGRALNTEAFF
NA	NA	TRBV18	TRBJ1-4	TGTGCCAGCTCATCACAACTCAGGGAGGCCAATGAAAAACTGTTTTTT	CASSSQLREANEKLFF
few	TRBD2	TRBV28	TRBJ2-7	TGTGCCAGCAGTTTGTGGACTAGCGGTAGGTCCTACGAGCAGTACTTC	CASSLWTSGRSYEQYF
once	TRBD2	TRBV6-4	TRBJ2-3	TGTGCCAGCAGTCCTCGGGCGGGAGCGGGTAGCACAGATACGCAGTATTTT	CASSPRAGAGSTDTQYF
NA	NA	TRBV7-9	TRBJ1-1	TGTTCCAGCAGCGTTACAATGAACACTGAAGCTTTCTTT	CSSSVTMNTEAFF
NA	TRBD1	TRBV6-6	TRBJ1-6	TGTGCCAGCAATACAGGGGGCAATTCACCCCTCCACTTT	CASNTGGNSPLHF
NA	TRBD1	TRBV5-1	TRBJ1-3	TGCGCCAGCAGCCACGGACAGGATGGAAACACCATATATTTT	CASSHGQDGNTIYF
NA	TRBD1	TRBV19	TRBJ1-2	TGTGCCAGTACTGCACAGGGGGCGGCGGGCTACACCTTC	CASTAQGAAGYTF
NA	TRBD1	TRBV19	TRBJ1-4	TGTGCCAGTAGTTCGCCTCCCGGGACAGGGGGGACTAATGAAAAACTGTTTTTT	CASSSPPGTGGTNEKLFF
NA	TRBD1	TRBV19	TRBJ2-7	TGTGCCAGTAGTAACCTTCCCGGGACAGGGCTACAGTACTTC	CASSNLPGTGLQYF
NA	NA	TRBV10-3	TRBJ1-1	TGTGCCATCAGTGAAATGGGGCAGAACACTGAAGCTTTCTTT	CAISEMGQNTEAFF
NA	TRBD1	TRBV7-7	TRBJ2-1	TGTGCTAGCAGCTTAGAGGGACAGAAGCAGTTCTTC	CASSLEGQKQFF
NA	NA	TRBV28	TRBJ2-3	TGTGCCAGCAGCTGGACAGTGGGTCGGGGAGATACGCAGTATTTT	CASSWTVGRGDTQYF
NA	TRBD1	TRBV28	TRBJ1-5	TGTGCCAGCAGTTTTACAGGGGGCCACTACAATCAGCCCCAGCATTTT	CASSFTGGHYNQPQHF
NA	TRBD1	TRBV6-1	TRBJ1-1	TGTGCCAGCAGGGGGACAGACTTTGAAGCTTTCTTT	CASRGTDFEAFF
NA	NA	TRBV6-4	TRBJ2-2	TGTGCCAGCACTCCGATGGCGGGTACGAACACCGGGGAGCTGTTTTTT	CASTPMAGTNTGELFF
NA	NA	TRBV14	TRBJ1-2	TGTGCCAGCAGCCAGAGTACAGCGGGGGTCGGAGGCTACACCTTC	CASSQSTAGVGGYTF